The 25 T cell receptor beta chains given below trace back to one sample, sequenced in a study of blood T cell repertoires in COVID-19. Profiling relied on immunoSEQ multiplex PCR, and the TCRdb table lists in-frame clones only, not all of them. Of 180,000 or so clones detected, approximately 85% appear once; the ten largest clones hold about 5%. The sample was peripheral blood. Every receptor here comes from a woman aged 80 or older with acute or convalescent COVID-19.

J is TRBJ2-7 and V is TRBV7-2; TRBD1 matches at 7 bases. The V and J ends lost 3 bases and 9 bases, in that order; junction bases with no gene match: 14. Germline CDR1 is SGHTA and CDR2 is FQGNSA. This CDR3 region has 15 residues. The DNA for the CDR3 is TGTGCCAGCAGCTTGGGGCAGGGGGTATCGTTCGGGCAGTACTTC. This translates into CASSLGQGVSFGQYF.

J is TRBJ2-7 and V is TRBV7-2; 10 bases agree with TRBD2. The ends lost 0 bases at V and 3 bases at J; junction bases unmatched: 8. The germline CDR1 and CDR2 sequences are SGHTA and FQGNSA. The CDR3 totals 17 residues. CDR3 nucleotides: TGTGCCAGCAGCTTAGCGTCTAGCGGGAGCATCCTCTACGAGCAGTACTTC. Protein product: CASSLASSGSILYEQYF.

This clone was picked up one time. Here the CDR3 DNA reads TGTGCCAGCAGTAGGGACTGGCTTGGGCCCCAGCATTTT. This sequence encodes CASSRDWLGPQHF. The V and J genes are TRBV12-3 or TRBV12-4 and TRBJ1-5; weak D call: TRBD1 (5 bases). CDR3 length equals 13 residues. V lost 5 bases and J 9 bases, leaving 14 bases between the germline ends.

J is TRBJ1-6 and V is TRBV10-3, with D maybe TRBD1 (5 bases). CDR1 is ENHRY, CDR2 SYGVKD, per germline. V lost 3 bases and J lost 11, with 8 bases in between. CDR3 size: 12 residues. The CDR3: CAISDPRAPLHF. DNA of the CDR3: TGTGCCATCAGTGATCCCAGGGCACCCCTCCACTTT.

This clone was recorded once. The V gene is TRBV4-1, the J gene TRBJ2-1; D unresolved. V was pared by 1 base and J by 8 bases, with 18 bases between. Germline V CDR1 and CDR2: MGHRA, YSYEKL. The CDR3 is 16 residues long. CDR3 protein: CASSQAATQVSYEQFF. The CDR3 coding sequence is TGCGCCAGCAGCCAAGCAGCTACGCAGGTCAGCTATGAGCAGTTCTTC.

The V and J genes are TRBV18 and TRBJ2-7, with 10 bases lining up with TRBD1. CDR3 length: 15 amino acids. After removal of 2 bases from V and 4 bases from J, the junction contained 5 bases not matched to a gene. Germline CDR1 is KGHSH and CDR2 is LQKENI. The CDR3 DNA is TGTGCCAGCTCACCAGCGACAGGGGGCATTTACGAGCAGTACTTC. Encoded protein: CASSPATGGIYEQYF.

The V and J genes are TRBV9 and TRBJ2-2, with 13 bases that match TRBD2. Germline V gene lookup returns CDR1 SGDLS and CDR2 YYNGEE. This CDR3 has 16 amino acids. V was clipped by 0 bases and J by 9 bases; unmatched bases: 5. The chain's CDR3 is CASSVGTSGSQRELFF. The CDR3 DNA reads TGTGCCAGCAGCGTAGGGACTAGCGGGAGCCAAAGGGAGCTGTTTTTT. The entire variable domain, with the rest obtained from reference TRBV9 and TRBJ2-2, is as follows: DSGVTQTPKHLITATGQRVTLRCSPRSGDLSVYWYQQSLDQGLQFLIQYYNGEERAKGNILERFSAQQFPDLHSELNLSSLELGDSALYFCASSVGTSGSQRELFFGEGSRLTVL.

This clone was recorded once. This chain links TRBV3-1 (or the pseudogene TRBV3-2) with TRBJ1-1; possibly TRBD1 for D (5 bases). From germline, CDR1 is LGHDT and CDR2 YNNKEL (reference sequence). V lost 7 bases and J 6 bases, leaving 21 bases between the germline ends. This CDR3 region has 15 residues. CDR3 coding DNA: TGTGCCAGCACCCCACGGGGGATAACTCAATCTGAAGCTTTCTTT. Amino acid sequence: CASTPRGITQSEAFF.

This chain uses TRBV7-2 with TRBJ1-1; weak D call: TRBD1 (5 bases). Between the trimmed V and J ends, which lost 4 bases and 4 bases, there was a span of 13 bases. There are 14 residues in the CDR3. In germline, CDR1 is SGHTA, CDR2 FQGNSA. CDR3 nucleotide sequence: TGTGCCAGCAGCTCCCAGGGAGGGCTCACTGAAGCTTTCTTT. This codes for CASSSQGGLTEAFF.

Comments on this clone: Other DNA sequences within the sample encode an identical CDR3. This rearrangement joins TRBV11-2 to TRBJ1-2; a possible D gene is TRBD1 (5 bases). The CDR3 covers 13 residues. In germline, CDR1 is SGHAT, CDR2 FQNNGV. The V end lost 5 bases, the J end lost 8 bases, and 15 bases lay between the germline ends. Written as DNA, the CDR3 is TGTGCCAGCAGCCCTGACCGGGGGGGAGGCTACACCTTC. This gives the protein CASSPDRGGGYTF.

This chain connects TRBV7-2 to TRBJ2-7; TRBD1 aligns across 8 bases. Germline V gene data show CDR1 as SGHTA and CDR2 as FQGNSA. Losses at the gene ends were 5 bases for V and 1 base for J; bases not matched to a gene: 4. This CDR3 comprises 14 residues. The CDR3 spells CASSPDRVSYEQYF. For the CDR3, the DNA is TGTGCCAGCAGCCCGGACAGGGTTTCCTACGAGCAGTACTTC. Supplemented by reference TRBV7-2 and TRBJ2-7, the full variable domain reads GAGVSQSPSNKVTEKGKDVELRCDPISGHTALYWYRQSLGQGLEFLIYFQGNSAPDKSGLPSDRFSAERTGGSVSTLTIQRTQQEDSAVYLCASSPDRVSYEQYFGPGTRLTVT.

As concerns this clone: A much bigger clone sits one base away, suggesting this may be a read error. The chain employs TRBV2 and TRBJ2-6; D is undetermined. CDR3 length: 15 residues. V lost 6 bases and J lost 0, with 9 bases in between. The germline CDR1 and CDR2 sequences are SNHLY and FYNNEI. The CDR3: CASRTRFSGANVLTF. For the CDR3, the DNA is TGTGCCAGCAGGACAAGGTTCTCTGGGGCCAACGTCCTGACTTTC.

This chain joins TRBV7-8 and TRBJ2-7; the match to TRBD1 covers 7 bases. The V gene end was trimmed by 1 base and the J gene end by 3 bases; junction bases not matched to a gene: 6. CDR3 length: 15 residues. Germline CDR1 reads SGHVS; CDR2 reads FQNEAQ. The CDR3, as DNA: TGTGCCAGCAGCTTAGAGGTGACAGGGCTCTACGAGCAGTACTTC. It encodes CASSLEVTGLYEQYF.

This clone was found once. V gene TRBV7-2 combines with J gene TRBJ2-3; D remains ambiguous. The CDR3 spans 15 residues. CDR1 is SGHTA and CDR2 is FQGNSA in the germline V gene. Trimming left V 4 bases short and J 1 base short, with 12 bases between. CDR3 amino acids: CASSSPPIGTDTQYF. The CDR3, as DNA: TGTGCCAGCAGCTCACCTCCTATCGGCACAGATACGCAGTATTTT.

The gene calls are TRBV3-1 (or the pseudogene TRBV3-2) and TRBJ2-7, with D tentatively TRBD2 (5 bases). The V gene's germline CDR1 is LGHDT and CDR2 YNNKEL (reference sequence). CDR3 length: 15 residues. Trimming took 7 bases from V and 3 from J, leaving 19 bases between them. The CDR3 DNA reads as TGTGCCAGCACCCCATCCTCGCCTCGGGGCTACGAGCAGTACTTC. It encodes CASTPSSPRGYEQYF.

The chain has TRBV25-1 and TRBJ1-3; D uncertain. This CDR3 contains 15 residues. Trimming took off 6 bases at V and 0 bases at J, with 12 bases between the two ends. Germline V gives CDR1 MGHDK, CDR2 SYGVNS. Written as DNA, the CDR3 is TGTGCCAGCAGACCTTACGGGTTCTCTGGAAACACCATATATTTT. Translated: CASRPYGFSGNTIYF.

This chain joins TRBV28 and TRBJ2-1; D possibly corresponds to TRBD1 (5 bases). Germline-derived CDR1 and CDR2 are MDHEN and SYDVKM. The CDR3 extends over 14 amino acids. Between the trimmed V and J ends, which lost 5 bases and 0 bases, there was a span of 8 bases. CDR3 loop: CASSLRGSYNEQFF. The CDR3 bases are TGTGCCAGCAGTCTAAGGGGCTCCTACAATGAGCAGTTCTTC.

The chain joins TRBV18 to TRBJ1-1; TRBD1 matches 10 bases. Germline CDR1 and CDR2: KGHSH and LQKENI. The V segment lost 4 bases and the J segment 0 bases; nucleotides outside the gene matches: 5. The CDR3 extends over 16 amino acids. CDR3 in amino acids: CASSRGDRGMNTEAFF. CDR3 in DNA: TGTGCCAGCTCACGGGGGGACAGGGGAATGAACACTGAAGCTTTCTTT.

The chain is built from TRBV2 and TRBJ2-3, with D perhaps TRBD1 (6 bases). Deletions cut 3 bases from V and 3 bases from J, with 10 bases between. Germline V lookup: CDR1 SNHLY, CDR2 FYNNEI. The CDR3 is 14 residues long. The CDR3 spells CASSDRGKTDTQYF. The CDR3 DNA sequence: TGTGCCAGCAGTGATAGGGGGAAAACAGATACGCAGTATTTT.

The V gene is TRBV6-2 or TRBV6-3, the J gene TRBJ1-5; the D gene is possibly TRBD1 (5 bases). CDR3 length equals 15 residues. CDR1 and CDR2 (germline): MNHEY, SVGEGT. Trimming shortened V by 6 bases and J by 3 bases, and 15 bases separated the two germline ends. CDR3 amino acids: CASSLTGQINQPQHF. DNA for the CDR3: TGTGCCAGCAGCCTTACAGGCCAAATCAATCAGCCCCAGCATTTT.

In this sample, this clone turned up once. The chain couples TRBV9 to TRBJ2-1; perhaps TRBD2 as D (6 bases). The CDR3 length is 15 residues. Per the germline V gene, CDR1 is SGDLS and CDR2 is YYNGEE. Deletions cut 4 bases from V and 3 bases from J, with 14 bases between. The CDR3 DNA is TGTGCCAGCAGCACTCTTAGCGGATTCTACAATGAGCAGTTCTTC. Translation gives CASSTLSGFYNEQFF.

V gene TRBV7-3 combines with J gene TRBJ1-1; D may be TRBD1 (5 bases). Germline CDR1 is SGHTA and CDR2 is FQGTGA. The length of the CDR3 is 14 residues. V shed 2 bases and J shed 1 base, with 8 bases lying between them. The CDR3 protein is CASSLRGQNTEAFF. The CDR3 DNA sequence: TGTGCCAGCAGCTTACGAGGACAGAACACTGAAGCTTTCTTT. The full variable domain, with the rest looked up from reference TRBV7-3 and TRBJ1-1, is GAGVSQTPSNKVTEKGKYVELRCDPISGHTALYWYRQSLGQGPEFLIYFQGTGAADDSGLPNDRFFAVRPEGSVSTLKIQRTERGDSAVYLCASSLRGQNTEAFFGQGTRLTVV.

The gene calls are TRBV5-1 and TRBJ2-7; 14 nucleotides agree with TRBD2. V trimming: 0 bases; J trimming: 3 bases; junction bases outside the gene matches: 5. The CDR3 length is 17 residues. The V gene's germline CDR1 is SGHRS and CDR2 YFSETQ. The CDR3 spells CASSLGPGLAGDYEQYF. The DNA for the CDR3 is TGCGCCAGCAGCTTGGGACCGGGACTAGCGGGGGACTACGAGCAGTACTTC.

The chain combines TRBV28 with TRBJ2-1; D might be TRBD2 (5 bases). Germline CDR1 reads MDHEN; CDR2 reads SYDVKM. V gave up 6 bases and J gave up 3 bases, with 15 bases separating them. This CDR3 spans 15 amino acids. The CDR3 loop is CASSLDWRVYNEQFF. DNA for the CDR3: TGTGCCAGCAGCTTGGACTGGAGAGTCTACAATGAGCAGTTCTTC. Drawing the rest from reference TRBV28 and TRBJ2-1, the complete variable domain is DVKVTQSSRYLVKRTGEKVFLECVQDMDHENMFWYRQDPGLGLRLIYFSYDVKMKEKGDIPEGYSVSREKKERFSLILESASTNQTSMYLCASSLDWRVYNEQFFGPGTRLTVL.

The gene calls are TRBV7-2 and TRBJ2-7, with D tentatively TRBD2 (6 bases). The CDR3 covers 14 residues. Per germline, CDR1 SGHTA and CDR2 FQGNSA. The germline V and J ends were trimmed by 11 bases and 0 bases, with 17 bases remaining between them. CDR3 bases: TGTGCCTGTTCCATAGCGGCCCTCTCCTACGAGCAGTACTTC. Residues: CACSIAALSYEQYF.